What follows are 16 T cell receptor beta chains derived from one specimen sequenced in a study of blood T cell repertoires in COVID-19. Assay used: immunoSEQ multiplex PCR; TCRdb lists only in-frame clones, some missing. This table has just over 650,000 clones, 75% to 90% appearing once. Specimen: peripheral blood. These receptors were collected from a woman between 18 and 30 years old with acute or convalescent COVID-19.

The genes are TRBV25-1 and TRBJ1-1; D is unclear. The CDR3 spans 15 residues. Germline V CDR1 and CDR2: MGHDK, SYGVNS. Trimming cost V 1 base and J 5 bases, with 14 bases left between them. The CDR3 is CASSESSRSGTEAFF. The CDR3 DNA reads TGTGCCAGCAGTGAATCGAGTCGGTCGGGGACTGAAGCTTTCTTT.

The gene calls are TRBV14 and TRBJ1-1, with D unresolved. Germline V gene lookup returns CDR1 SGHDN and CDR2 FVKESK. There are 13 residues in the CDR3. V shed 4 bases and J shed 1 base, with 7 bases lying between them. The CDR3 spells CASSLQTNTEAFF. CDR3 in DNA: TGTGCCAGCAGCCTACAGACGAACACTGAAGCTTTCTTT.

The rearrangement links TRBV19 to TRBJ2-3; weak D call: TRBD2 (5 bases). The germline V gene has CDR1 LNHDA and CDR2 SQIVND (reference sequence). Trimming shortened V by 7 bases and J by 3 bases, and 14 bases separated the two germline ends. The CDR3 is made up of 14 amino acids. Written as DNA, the CDR3 is TGTGCCAGTACCGCGCCCACGGGGACAGATACGCAGTATTTT. Protein: CASTAPTGTDTQYF.

The chain is built from TRBV4-2 and TRBJ2-7; the match to TRBD1 covers 7 bases. Losses at the gene ends were 3 bases for V and 2 bases for J; bases not matched to a gene: 7. There are 15 residues in the CDR3. Germline V gives CDR1 LGHNA, CDR2 YNFKEQ. CDR3 region: CASSHLPTGTYEQYF. The CDR3, as DNA: TGTGCCAGCAGCCACCTACCGACAGGGACCTACGAGCAGTACTTC.

The chain uses TRBV5-1 and TRBJ2-3; the match to TRBD2 covers 7 bases. The J segment lost 0 bases and the V segment lost 3 bases, leaving 7 bases of the junction unmatched. The CDR3 sequence is 16 residues long. In germline, CDR1 is SGHRS, CDR2 YFSETQ. The CDR3 sequence is CASSSGDYSSTDTQYF. CDR3 DNA: TGCGCCAGCAGCTCCGGGGACTATTCTAGCACAGATACGCAGTATTTT.

CDR3 protein: CASSRGTGTDNEQFF. The CDR3, as DNA: TGTGCCAGCAGCCGCGGGACAGGGACTGACAATGAGCAGTTCTTC. The rearrangement joins TRBV4-2 to TRBJ2-1, with 9 bases lining up with TRBD1. Looked up from germline, CDR1 is LGHNA and CDR2 is YNFKEQ. The CDR3 runs 15 residues. The junction had 6 bases not matched to a gene; V was cut back by 4 bases and J by 5 bases.

This clone was seen once. This sequence joins TRBV30 and TRBJ1-2, with TRBD1 matching 10 bases. Germline CDR1 is GTSNPN and CDR2 is SVGIG (reference sequence). Trimming took 5 bases from V and 5 from J; bases not matched to a gene: 2. This CDR3 contains 12 residues. The CDR3 nucleotides read TGTGCCTGGGACAGGGGGCGGTATGGCTACACCTTC. Protein: CAWDRGRYGYTF.

V and J are TRBV3-1 (or the pseudogene TRBV3-2) and TRBJ1-6; TRBD1 is a possible D gene (5 bases). V was cut by 6 bases and J by 6 bases, with 12 bases left in between. The CDR3 is made up of 14 amino acids. Germline CDR1 reads LGHDT; CDR2 reads YNNKEL (reference sequence). CDR3 nucleotides: TGTGCCAGCAGGACGACAGTTACTAATTCACCCCTCCACTTT. Amino acid sequence: CASRTTVTNSPLHF.

This clone turned up a few times. The V call is TRBV19, the J call TRBJ2-2; TRBD1 matches at 8 bases. The CDR3 loop spans 16 amino acids. From germline, CDR1 is LNHDA and CDR2 SQIVND (reference sequence). With V trimmed by 2 bases and J by 4 bases, 6 bases remained unmatched. CDR3 in DNA: TGTGCCAGTAGTATACCGGGGACAGGTACCACCGGGGAGCTGTTTTTT. This translates into CASSIPGTGTTGELFF.

The chain is built from TRBV11-2 and TRBJ1-2; weak D call: TRBD1 (6 bases). V gave up 5 bases and J gave up 4 bases, with 17 bases separating them. There are 15 residues in the CDR3. Germline CDR1 SGHAT, CDR2 FQNNGV. The CDR3 spells CASSPRTAQGYGYTF. CDR3 nucleotide sequence: TGTGCCAGCAGCCCGAGGACAGCCCAGGGCTATGGCTACACCTTC.

This chain links TRBV3-1 (or the pseudogene TRBV3-2) with TRBJ1-4; TRBD1 might be the D (5 bases). From germline, CDR1 is LGHDT and CDR2 YNNKEL (reference sequence). CDR3 size: 16 residues. Trimming cost V 1 base and J 6 bases, with 15 bases left between them. The CDR3 is CASSQVSGGLYEKLFF. The CDR3 bases are TGTGCCAGCAGCCAAGTTTCGGGGGGGTTGTATGAAAAACTGTTTTTT.

V gene TRBV6-4 combines with J gene TRBJ2-2, with 9 nucleotides matching TRBD1. Trimming removed 9 bases from V and 4 bases from J; junction bases left unmatched: 6. Looked up from germline, CDR1 is MRHNA and CDR2 is SNTAGT. This CDR3 has 14 amino acids. The CDR3 sequence is CASSTGGTTGELFF. For the CDR3, the DNA is TGTGCCAGTTCGACAGGGGGGACCACCGGGGAGCTGTTTTTT.

J is TRBJ1-6 and V is TRBV19; possible D gene TRBD1, 6 bases. Germline V lookup: CDR1 LNHDA, CDR2 SQIVND (reference sequence). Trimming pared 6 bases from V and 10 bases from J, leaving 19 bases between. The CDR3 extends over 15 amino acids. CDR3 DNA: TGTGCCAGTAGCCTAACAGGGAAAACATTGTCACCCCTCCACTTT. Amino acids: CASSLTGKTLSPLHF.

The chain combines TRBV10-2 with TRBJ2-1; D perhaps matches TRBD2 (5 bases). This CDR3 comprises 13 residues. Germline V lookup: CDR1 WSHSY, CDR2 SAAADI. V lost 7 bases and J 4 bases, leaving 11 bases between the germline ends. CDR3 protein: CASKGSLYNEQFF. In nucleotides, the CDR3 is TGCGCCAGCAAAGGGAGCCTGTACAATGAGCAGTTCTTC.

This clone came up a few times. The chain has TRBV28 and TRBJ1-4, with 7 bases fitting TRBD1. This CDR3 has 15 residues. V lost 2 bases and J lost 4; bases outside the gene matches: 4. CDR1 is MDHEN and CDR2 is SYDVKM in the germline V gene. The CDR3 nucleotides read TGTGCCAGCAGTTTAGACAGGGCTTTTAATGAAAAACTGTTTTTT. Translation: CASSLDRAFNEKLFF.

The V and J genes are TRBV29-1 and TRBJ1-2; 7 bases align to TRBD1. With 6 bases clipped from V and 5 bases from J, the junction kept 9 bases outside the gene matches. Per germline, CDR1 SQVTM and CDR2 ANQGSEA. The CDR3 loop spans 13 amino acids. The CDR3 DNA is TGCAGCGTCCCATCCCCGACAGGGTATGGCTACACCTTC. Its translation is CSVPSPTGYGYTF.